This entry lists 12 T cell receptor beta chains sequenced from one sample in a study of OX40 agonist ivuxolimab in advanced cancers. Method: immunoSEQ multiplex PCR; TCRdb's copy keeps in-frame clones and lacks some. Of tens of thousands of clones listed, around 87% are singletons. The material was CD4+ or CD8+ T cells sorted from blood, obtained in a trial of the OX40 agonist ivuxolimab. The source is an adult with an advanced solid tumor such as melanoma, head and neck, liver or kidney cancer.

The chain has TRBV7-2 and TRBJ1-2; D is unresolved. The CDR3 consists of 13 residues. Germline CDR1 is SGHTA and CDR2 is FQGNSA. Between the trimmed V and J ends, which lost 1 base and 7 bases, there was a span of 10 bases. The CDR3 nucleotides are TGTGCCAGCAGCTTAGACGGACTGGGTGGCTACACCTTC. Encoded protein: CASSLDGLGGYTF.

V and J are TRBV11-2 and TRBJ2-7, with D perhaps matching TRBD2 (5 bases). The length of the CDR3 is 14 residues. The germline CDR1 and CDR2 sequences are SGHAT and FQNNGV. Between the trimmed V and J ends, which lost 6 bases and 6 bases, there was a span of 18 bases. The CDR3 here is CASSPGSRTFEQYF. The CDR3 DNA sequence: TGTGCCAGCAGTCCGGGAAGTCGGACGTTCGAGCAGTACTTC.

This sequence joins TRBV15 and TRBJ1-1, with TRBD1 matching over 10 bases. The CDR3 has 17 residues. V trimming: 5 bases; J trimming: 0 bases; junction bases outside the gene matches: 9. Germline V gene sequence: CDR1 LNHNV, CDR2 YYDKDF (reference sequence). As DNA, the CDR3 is TGTGCCACCAGCGCCCGGGACAGGGGAGCCCTGAACACTGAAGCTTTCTTT. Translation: CATSARDRGALNTEAFF.

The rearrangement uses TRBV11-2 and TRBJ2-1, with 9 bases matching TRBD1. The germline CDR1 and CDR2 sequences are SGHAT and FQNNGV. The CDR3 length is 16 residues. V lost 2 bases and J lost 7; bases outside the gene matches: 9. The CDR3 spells CASSLIPGTGRNEQFF. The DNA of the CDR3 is TGTGCCAGCAGCTTAATACCCGGGACAGGGAGGAATGAGCAGTTCTTC.

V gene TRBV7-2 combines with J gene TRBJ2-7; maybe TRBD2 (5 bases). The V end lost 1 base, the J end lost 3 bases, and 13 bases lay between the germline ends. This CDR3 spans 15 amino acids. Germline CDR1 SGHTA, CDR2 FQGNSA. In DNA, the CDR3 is TGTGCCAGCAGCTTAGGAGGGTTGATCGGCTACGAGCAGTACTTC. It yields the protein CASSLGGLIGYEQYF.

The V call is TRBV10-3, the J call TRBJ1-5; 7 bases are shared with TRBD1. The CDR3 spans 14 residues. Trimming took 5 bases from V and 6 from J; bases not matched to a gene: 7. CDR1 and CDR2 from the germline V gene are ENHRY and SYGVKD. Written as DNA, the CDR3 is TGTGCCATCAGTCCGACAGGGACTGCTCAGCCCCAGCATTTT. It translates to CAISPTGTAQPQHF.

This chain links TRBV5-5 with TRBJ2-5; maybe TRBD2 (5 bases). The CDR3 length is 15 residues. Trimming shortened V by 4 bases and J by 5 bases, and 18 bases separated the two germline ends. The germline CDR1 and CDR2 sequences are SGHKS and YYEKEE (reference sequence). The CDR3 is CASSHRGLNVETQYF. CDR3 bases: TGTGCCAGCAGCCACCGAGGGTTAAATGTTGAGACCCAGTACTTC.

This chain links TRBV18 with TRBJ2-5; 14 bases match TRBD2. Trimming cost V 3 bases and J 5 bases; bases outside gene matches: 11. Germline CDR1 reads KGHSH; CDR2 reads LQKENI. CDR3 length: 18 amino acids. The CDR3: CASSPGLAGGPSGETQYF. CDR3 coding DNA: TGTGCCAGCTCACCCGGACTAGCGGGGGGCCCCTCCGGGGAGACCCAGTACTTC.

As DNA, the CDR3 is TGTGCCAGCAGTTACTCGCGGGGGGCAGGAGAGACCCAGTACTTC. Protein product: CASSYSRGAGETQYF. The chain employs TRBV6-5 and TRBJ2-5; TRBD2 matches at 8 bases. J was trimmed by 4 bases and V by 0 bases; bases with no gene match: 4. Germline V lookup: CDR1 MNHEY, CDR2 SVGAGI. This CDR3 is built from 15 residues.

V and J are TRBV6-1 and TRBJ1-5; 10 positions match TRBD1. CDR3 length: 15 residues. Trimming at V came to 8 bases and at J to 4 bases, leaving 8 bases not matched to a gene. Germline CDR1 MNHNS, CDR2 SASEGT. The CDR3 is CASSGDRGGNQPQHF. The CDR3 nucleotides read TGTGCCAGCTCTGGGGACAGGGGTGGTAATCAGCCCCAGCATTTT.

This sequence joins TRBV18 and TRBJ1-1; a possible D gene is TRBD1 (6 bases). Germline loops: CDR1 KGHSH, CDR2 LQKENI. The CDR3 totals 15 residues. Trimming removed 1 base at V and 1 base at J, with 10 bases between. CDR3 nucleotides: TGTGCCAGCTCACCACTCAAACAGGGGAACACTGAAGCTTTCTTT. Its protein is CASSPLKQGNTEAFF.

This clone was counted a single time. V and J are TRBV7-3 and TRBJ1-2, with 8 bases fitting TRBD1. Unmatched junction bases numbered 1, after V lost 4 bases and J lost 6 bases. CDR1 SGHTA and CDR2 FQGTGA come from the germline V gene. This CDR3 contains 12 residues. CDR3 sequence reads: CASSSGGNGYTF. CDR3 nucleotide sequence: TGTGCCAGCAGCTCAGGGGGCAATGGCTACACCTTC.